The source of this TCR beta chain is a study of cytomegalovirus exposure and HLA in healthy donors. Study summary: Early released data comprised around 85 million unique TCRs from HLA-typed donors. General study points: Previously analyzed data showed that most TCR beta V segments were productive at a frequency of about 90% or about 30%.

The CDR3 is made up of 15 amino acids. Germline CDR1 MDHEN, CDR2 SYDVKM. V lost 9 bases and J lost 2; bases outside the gene matches: 9. This clone appeared a single time. Antigen unknown. Researchers ran the PCR with 60 Vbeta and 13 Jbeta primers. This table comes from immunoSEQ multiplex PCR, and its TCRdb copy is limited to in-frame clones, with some not included. The table has fewer than 130,000 clones, approximately 86% seen once. This sequence originates from a man aged 35 to 55 in good health and CMV-seronegative. The material sequenced was PBMCs. This rearrangement joins TRBV28 to TRBJ2-5; 10 nucleotides agree with TRBD2. In nucleotides, the CDR3 is TGTGCCAGTTTCTCTAGCGGGGGACCACAAGAGACCCAGTACTTC. Translating it yields CASFSSGGPQETQYF.